This paragraph reports one T cell receptor (beta chain). Its antigen is as yet unknown. The germline V gene has CDR1 DFQATT and CDR2 SNEGSKA (reference sequence). This CDR3 contains 11 residues. V trimming: 5 bases; J trimming: 8 bases; junction bases outside the gene matches: 5. The data are from a study of regulatory and conventional T cells in RAG deficiency. Regarding the study as a whole: Omenn syndrome and CID/AS patients had approximately 91-fold fewer unique Treg TCR beta sequences, versus about 10-fold elsewhere. Control T-cell subsets had markedly higher Shannon entropy and lower Simpson indices than RAG-deficient patients.

Clones were sequenced by immunoSEQ multiplex PCR, and TCRdb holds only the in-frame ones, with some missing. Found here are about 28,000 clones, around nine tenths of them singletons; the top ten hold around 0.79%. Genomic DNA came from blood regulatory T cells gated CD4+ CD25-high CD127-low. The sample was also linked to a second study, of regulatory T cells. That report notes: Amplification used 52 TRBV primers and 13 TRBJ primers.

The specimen sequenced was Tregs sorted from blood. The chain recombines TRBV20-1 with TRBJ1-1; 7 bases align to TRBD1. The sequence came from a human donor in good health. The CDR3 nucleotides read TGCAGTGCTGGACACAGGGGAGAAGCTTTCTTT. This codes for CSAGHRGEAFF.